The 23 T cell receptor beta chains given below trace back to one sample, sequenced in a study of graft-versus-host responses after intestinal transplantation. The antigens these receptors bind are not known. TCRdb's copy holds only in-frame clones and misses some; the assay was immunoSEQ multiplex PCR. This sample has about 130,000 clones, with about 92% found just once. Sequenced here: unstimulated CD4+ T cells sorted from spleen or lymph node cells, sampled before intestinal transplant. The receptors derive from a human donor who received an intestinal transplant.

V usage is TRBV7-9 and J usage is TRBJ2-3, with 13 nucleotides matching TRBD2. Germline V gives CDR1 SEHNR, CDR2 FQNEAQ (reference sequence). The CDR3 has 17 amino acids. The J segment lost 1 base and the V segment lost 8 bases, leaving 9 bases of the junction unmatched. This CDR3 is CASSTSGGTEGTDTQYF. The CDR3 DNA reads TGTGCCAGCTCGACTAGCGGGGGGACGGAGGGCACAGATACGCAGTATTTT.

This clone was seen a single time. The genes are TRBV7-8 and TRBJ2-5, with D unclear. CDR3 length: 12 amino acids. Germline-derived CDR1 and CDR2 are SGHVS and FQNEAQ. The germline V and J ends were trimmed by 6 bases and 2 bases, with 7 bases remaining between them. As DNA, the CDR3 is TGTGCCAGCAGGGCAACGCAAGAGACCCAGTACTTC. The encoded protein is CASRATQETQYF.

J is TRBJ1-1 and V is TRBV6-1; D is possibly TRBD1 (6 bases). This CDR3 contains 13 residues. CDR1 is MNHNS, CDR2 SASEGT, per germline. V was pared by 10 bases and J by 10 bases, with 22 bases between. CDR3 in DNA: TGTGCCACCCGACAGGAGGTATCATCCTTAGCTTTCTTT. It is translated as CATRQEVSSLAFF.

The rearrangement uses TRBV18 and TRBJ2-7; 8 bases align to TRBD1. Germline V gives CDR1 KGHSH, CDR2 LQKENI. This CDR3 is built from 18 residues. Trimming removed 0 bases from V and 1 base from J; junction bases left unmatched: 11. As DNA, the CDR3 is TGTGCCAGCTCACCACCGAGGATCGAAACAGGGGGATCCTACGAGCAGTACTTC. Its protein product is CASSPPRIETGGSYEQYF.

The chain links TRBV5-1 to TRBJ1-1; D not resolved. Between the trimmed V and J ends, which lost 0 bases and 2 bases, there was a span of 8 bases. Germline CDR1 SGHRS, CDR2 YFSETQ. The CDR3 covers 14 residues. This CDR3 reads CASSLEIVNTEAFF. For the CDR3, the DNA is TGCGCCAGCAGCTTGGAGATAGTTAACACTGAAGCTTTCTTT.

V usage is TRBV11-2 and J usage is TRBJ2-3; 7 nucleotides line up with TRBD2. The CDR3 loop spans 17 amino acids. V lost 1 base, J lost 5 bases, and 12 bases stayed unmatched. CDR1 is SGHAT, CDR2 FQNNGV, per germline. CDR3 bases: TGTGCCAGCAGCTTAGGATTACTAGCGAATTTTCGAGATACGCAGTATTTT. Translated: CASSLGLLANFRDTQYF. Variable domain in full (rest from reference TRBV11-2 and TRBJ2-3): EAGVAQSPRYKIIEKRQSVAFWCNPISGHATLYWYQQILGQGPKLLIQFQNNGVVDDSQLPKDRFSAERLKGVDSTLKIQPAKLEDSAVYLCASSLGLLANFRDTQYFGPGTRLTVL.

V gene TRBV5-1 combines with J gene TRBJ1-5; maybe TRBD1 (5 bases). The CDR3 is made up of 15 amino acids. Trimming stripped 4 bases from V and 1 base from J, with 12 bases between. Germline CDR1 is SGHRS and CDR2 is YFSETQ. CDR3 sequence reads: CASSPEGESNQPQHF. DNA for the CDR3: TGCGCCAGCAGCCCGGAAGGGGAAAGCAATCAGCCCCAGCATTTT.

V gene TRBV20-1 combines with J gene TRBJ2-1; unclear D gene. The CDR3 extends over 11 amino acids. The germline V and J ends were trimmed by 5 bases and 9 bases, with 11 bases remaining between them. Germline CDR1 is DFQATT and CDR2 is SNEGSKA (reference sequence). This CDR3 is CSAPTLGEQFF. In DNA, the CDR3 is TGCAGTGCTCCGACACTCGGTGAGCAGTTCTTC.

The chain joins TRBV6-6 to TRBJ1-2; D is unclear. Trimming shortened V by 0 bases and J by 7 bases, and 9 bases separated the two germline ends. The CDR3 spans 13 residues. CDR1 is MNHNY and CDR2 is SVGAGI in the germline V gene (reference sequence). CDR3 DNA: TGTGCCAGCAGTTACTCGGGCGACGCTGGCTACACCTTC. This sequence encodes CASSYSGDAGYTF.

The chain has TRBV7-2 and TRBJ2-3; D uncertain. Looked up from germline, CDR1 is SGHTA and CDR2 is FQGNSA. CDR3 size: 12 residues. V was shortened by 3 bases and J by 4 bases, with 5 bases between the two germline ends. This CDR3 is CASSFFADTQYF. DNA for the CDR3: TGTGCCAGCAGCTTCTTCGCAGATACGCAGTATTTT.

The chain's CDR3 is CASRQGGEKLFF. The CDR3 region has the DNA TGTGCCAGCCGACAGGGGGGTGAAAAACTGTTTTTT. The chain recombines TRBV2 with TRBJ1-4, with 9 bases lining up with TRBD1. The CDR3 runs 12 residues. V was clipped by 8 bases and J by 7 bases; unmatched bases: 2. Germline V gene lookup returns CDR1 SNHLY and CDR2 FYNNEI.

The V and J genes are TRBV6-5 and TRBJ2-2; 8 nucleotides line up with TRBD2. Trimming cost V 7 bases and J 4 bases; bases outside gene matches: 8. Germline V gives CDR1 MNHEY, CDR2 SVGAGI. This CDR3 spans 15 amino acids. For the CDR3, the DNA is TGTGCCAGCAAAAACGGGGGGGCGGGCACCGGGGAGCTGTTTTTT. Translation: CASKNGGAGTGELFF.

DNA for the CDR3: TGTGCCAGTAGTATACGACAGGGGAGTGTATCTAACTATGGCTACACCTTC. Its translation: CASSIRQGSVSNYGYTF. V is TRBV19 and J is TRBJ1-2, with TRBD1 identical over 8 bases. J gave up 0 bases and V 2 bases, and 8 bases lay outside the gene matches. Per germline, CDR1 LNHDA and CDR2 SQIVND (reference sequence). The CDR3 spans 17 residues.

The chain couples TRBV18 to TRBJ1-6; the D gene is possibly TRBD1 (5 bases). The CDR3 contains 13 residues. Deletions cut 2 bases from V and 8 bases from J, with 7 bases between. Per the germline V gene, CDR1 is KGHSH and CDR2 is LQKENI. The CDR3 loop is CASSPGDDSPLHF. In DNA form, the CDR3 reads TGTGCCAGCTCACCAGGGGACGATTCACCCCTCCACTTT.

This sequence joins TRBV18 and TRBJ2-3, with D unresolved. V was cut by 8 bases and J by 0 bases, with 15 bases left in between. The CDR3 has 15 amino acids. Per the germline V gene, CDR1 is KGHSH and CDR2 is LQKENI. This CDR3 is CASQGPRTSTDTQYF. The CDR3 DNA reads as TGTGCCAGCCAAGGGCCGCGAACTAGCACAGATACGCAGTATTTT. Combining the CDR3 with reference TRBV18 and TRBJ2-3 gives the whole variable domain NAGVMQNPRHLVRRRGQEARLRCSPMKGHSHVYWYRQLPEEGLKFMVYLQKENIIDESGMPKERFSAEFPKEGPSILRIQQVVRGDSAAYFCASQGPRTSTDTQYFGPGTRLTVL.

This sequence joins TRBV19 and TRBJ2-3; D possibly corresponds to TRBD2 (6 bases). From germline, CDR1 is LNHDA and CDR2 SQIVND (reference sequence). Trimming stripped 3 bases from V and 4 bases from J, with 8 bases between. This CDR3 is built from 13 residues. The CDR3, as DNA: TGTGCCAGTAGTATTGGAGGGCCAGATACGCAGTATTTT. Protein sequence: CASSIGGPDTQYF.

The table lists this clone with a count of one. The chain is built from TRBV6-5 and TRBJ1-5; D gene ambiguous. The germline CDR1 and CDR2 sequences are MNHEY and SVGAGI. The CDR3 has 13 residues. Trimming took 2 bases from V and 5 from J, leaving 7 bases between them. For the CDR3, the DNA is TGTGCCAGCAGTTACCGGGTGGATCAGCCCCAGCATTTT. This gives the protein CASSYRVDQPQHF.

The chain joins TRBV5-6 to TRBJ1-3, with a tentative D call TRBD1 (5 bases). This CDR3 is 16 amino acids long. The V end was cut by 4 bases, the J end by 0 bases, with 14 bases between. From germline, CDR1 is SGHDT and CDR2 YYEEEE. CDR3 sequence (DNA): TGTGCCAGCAGCCTCGACAGTCTATTCTCTGGAAACACCATATATTTT. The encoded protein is CASSLDSLFSGNTIYF.

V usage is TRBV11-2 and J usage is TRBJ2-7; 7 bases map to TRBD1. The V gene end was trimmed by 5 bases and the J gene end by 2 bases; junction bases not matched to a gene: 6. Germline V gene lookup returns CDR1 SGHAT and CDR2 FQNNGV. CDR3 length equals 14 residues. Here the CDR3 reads CASSPWTGTYEQYF. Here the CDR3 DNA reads TGTGCCAGCAGCCCCTGGACAGGTACCTACGAGCAGTACTTC.

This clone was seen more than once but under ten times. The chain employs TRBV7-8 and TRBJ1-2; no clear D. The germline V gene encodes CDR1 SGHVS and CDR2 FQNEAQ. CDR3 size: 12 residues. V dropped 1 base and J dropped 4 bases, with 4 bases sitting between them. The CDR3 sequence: CASSLEGYGYTF. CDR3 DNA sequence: TGTGCCAGCAGCTTAGAGGGCTATGGCTACACCTTC.

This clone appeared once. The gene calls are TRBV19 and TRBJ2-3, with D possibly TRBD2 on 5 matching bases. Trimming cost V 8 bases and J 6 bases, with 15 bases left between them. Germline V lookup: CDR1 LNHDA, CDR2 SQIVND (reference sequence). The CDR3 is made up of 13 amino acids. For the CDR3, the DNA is TGTGCCAGTGAGGAACTAGGCGGTGATACGCAGTATTTT. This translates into CASEELGGDTQYF.

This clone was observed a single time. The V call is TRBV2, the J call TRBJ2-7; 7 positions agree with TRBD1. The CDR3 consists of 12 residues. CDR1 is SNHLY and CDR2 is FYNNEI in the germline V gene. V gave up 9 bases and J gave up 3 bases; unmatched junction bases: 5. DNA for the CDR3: TGTGCCAGTAGGGGGACAGTCTACGAGCAGTACTTC. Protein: CASRGTVYEQYF.

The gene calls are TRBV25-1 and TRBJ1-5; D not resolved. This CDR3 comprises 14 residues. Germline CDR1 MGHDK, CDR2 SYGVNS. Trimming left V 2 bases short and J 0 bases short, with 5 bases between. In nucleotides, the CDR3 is TGTGCCAGCAGTGAAGCTGGTAGCAATCAGCCCCAGCATTTT. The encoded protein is CASSEAGSNQPQHF.